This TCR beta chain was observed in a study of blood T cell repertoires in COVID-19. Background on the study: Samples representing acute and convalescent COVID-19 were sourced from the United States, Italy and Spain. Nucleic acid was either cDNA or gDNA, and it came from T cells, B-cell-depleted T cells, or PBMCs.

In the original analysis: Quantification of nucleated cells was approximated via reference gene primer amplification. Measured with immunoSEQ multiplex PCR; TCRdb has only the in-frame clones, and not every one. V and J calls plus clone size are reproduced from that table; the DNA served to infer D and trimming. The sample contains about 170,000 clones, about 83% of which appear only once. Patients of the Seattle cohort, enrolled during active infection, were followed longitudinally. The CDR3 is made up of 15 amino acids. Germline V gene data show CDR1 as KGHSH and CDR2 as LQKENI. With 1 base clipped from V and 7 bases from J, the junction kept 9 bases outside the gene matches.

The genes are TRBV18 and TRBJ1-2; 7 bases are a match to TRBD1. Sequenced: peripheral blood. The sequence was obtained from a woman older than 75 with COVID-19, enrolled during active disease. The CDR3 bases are TGTGCCAGCTCACCACGAGACAGGGTTGAGGCTGGCTACACCTTC. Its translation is CASSPRDRVEAGYTF.